This entry describes one T cell receptor (beta chain). Its antigen remains unidentified. The CDR3 has 15 residues. V was pared by 2 bases and J by 4 bases, with 14 bases between. Germline loops: CDR1 MNHEY, CDR2 SVGEGT. This specimen belongs to a study of vaccination and CD4 T cells after COVID-19. Overall study context: After nasal swab PCR-confirmed SARS-CoV-2, under 10 convalescents had mild disease and one severe.

At the Johns Hopkins FTIC core, DNA taken from cultured CD4+ T cells was sequenced by way of the Oncomine TCR Beta short-read assay. TCRdb called the PCR reads again in MiXCR, with one record for every CDR3 protein. The sample contains some 14,000 distinct CDR3 sequences, 35% to 45% of which appear only once. The treatment denotes: approximately 11-day PBMC culture with coronavirus spike peptide pools or control peptides (ViraFEST assay). After being plated at around 1.8 million per well, PBMCs were cultured with about 10 IU/ml IL-2 and 10 ug/ml peptide pools. The chain employs TRBV6-2 or TRBV6-3 and TRBJ1-1; D gene ambiguous. The starting material was CD4+ T cells from blood, cultured in vitro, obtained after SARS-CoV-2 vaccination. The TCR was taken from a human donor who had recovered from COVID-19. CDR3 sequence: CASSYPVGTGTEAFF. The CDR3 bases are TGTGCCAGCAGTTACCCTGTGGGAACGGGCACTGAAGCTTTCTTT.